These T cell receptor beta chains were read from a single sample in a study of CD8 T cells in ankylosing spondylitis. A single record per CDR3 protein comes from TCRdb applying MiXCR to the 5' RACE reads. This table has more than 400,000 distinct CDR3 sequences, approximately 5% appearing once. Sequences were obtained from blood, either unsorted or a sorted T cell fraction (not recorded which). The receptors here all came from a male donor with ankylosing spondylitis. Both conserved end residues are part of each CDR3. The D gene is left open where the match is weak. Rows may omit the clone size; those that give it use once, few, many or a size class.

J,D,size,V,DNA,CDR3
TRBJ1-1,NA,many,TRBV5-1,TGCGCCAGCAGCTTGGATGGGAGAGGAGGGACAAAAGCTTTCTTT,CASSLDGRGGTKAFF
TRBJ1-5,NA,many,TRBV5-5,TGTGCCAGCAGCTTAGGGCCTCGGGGGGCGGGTCAGCCCCAGCATTTT,CASSLGPRGAGQPQHF
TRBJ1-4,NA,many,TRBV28,TGTGCCAGCAGTTTCGAATGGGACCCGATAAATGAAAAACTGTTTTTT,CASSFEWDPINEKLFF
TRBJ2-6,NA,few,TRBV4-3,TGCGCCAGCAGCCTGGGACTCGGCTCTGGGGCCAACGTCCTGACTTTC,CASSLGLGSGANVLTF
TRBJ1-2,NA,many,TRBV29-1,TGCAGCGTTGACAGTGGGGGAGGCTACACCTTC,CSVDSGGGYTF
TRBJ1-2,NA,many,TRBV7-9,TGTGCCAGCAGCTTAGTTTTCAGTTCGGGCTACACCTTC,CASSLVFSSGYTF
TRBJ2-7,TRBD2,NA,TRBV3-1,TGTGCCAGCAGCTACGGACTAGCTGGGTACGAGCAGTACTTC,CASSYGLAGYEQYF
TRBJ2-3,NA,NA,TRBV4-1,TGCGCCAGCAGCCGAGGCTGGGGACTTGGGTCCCAGGAAACGCAGTATTTT,CASSRGWGLGSQETQYF
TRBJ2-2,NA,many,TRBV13,TGTGCCAGCAGCTCCAGGAGGGGCCAGCTGTTTTTT,CASSSRRGQLFF
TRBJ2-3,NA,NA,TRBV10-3,TGTGCCATCAGTGGTTCCATCGGGACAGATACGCAGTATTTT,CAISGSIGTDTQYF
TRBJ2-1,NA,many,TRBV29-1,TGCAGCGTCAGACCCGGTCAGTTCAATGAGCAGTTCTTC,CSVRPGQFNEQFF